This T cell receptor (beta chain) comes out of a study of blood T cell repertoires in COVID-19. Study summary: The United States, Italy and Spain supplied acute and convalescent COVID-19 samples. In each case, the material was cDNA or gDNA derived from T cells, B-cell-depleted T cells, or PBMCs.

Seattle cases were enrolled at active infection and followed longitudinally. The CDR3 length is 16 residues. J gave up 2 bases and V 3 bases, and 4 bases lay outside the gene matches. Germline loops: CDR1 KGHDR, CDR2 SFDVKD. In the authors' methods: It was from reference gene primer amplification that nucleated cell counts were estimated. The method was immunoSEQ multiplex PCR; TCRdb's version includes in-frame clones alone and lacks a portion of them. The V and J calls and clone size come from that table; D and trimming were worked out from the DNA. The sample records about 160,000 clones, roughly 90% being singletons.

The clonotype comes from a man younger than 45 with COVID-19, enrolled during active disease. V is TRBV24-1 and J is TRBJ2-1; 9 nucleotides line up with TRBD1. Sequenced material: peripheral blood. The CDR3 protein is CATSDPDRGAYNEQFF. In DNA form, the CDR3 reads TGTGCCACCAGTGATCCAGACAGGGGGGCCTACAATGAGCAGTTCTTC.